The present T cell receptor (beta chain) was sequenced within a study of blood T cell repertoires in COVID-19. Study-level information: Sites across the United States, Italy and Spain contributed samples from acute and convalescent COVID-19. Sources were T cells, B-cell-depleted T cells, or PBMCs; the material itself was cDNA or gDNA.

A note on this clone: At the DNA level, this CDR3 is encoded by other sequences in the same sample as well.

Original processing methods: Quantification of nucleated cells was approximated via reference gene primer amplification. Profiling relied on immunoSEQ multiplex PCR, and the TCRdb table lists in-frame clones only, not all of them. The DNA gave D and trimming, while V, J and clone size come from that table. The profile shows 200,000 to 300,000 clones, approximately 80% of them singletons. CDR3 length: 16 residues. Deletions cut 6 bases from V and 4 bases from J, with 21 bases between. Germline CDR1 KGHSY, CDR2 FQNENV. Material for sequencing was peripheral blood. The J gene is TRBJ1-2, the V gene TRBV16; maybe TRBD1 (5 bases). This receptor was obtained from a human donor in a cohort sampled during active COVID-19. CDR3 amino acids: CASSQLDGGDSYGYTF. The CDR3 region has the DNA TGTGCCAGCAGTCAACTGGACGGGGGAGATAGCTATGGCTACACCTTC.